Included here is one T cell receptor (beta chain) sequence, with context. Its antigen is not identified. Sequencing was performed with immunoSEQ multiplex PCR; in TCRdb, only in-frame clones are kept and a portion is missing. The sample holds approximately 120,000 clones, about 92% seen once. The data derive from a study of T cell responses to AZD1222 COVID-19 vaccine. The CDR3 contains 14 residues. V was pared by 3 bases and J by 5 bases, with 5 bases of the junction left unmatched. Germline CDR1 and CDR2: KGHSH and LQKENI. General study points: No day 14 peak samples; only post-peak repertoires were characterized. There were vaccine-associated CD4 TCRs across spike, dominant at 160-218 and 743-854.

This receptor was identified in an adult in good health. This chain uses TRBV18 with TRBJ2-3; 7 bases agree with TRBD1. This specimen was peripheral blood, taken on day 0 of AZD1222 vaccination. In nucleotides, the CDR3 is TGTGCCAGCTCACCGAGCAACAGGGGAGATACGCAGTATTTT. Protein: CASSPSNRGDTQYF.